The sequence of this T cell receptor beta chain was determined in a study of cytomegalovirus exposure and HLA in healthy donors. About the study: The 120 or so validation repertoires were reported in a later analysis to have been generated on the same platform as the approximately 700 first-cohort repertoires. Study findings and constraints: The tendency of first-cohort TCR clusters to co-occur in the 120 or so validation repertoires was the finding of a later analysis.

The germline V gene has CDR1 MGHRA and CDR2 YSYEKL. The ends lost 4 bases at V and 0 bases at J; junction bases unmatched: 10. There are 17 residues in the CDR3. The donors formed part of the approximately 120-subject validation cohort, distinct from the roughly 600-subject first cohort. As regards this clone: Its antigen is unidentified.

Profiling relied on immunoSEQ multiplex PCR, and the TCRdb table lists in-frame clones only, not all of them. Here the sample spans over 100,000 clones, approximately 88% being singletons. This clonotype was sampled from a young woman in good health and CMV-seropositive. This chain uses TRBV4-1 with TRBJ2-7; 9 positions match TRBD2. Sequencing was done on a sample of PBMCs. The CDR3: CASSPGLAGILSYEQYF. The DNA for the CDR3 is TGCGCCAGCAGCCCGGGGCTAGCGGGGATACTCTCCTACGAGCAGTACTTC.